This T cell receptor (beta chain) was sequenced during a study of a mutant IDH1 vaccine in newly diagnosed glioma. Study-wide results and limits: Most patients, 90% to 95%, showed vaccine-induced immune responses.

This table comes from immunoSEQ multiplex PCR, and its TCRdb copy is limited to in-frame clones, with some not included. Of some 60,000 clones listed, 75% to 90% were seen once; the top ten hold 3.5% to 4%. Germline V gene lookup returns CDR1 MNHEY and CDR2 SVGAGI. The CDR3 is made up of 15 amino acids. Trimming took off 8 bases at V and 1 base at J, with 14 bases between the two ends. Stated time point: week 47, end of study. In every dose of vaccine, 300 ug of mutant IDH1 20-mer peptide was given alongside topical imiquimod. Turning to this clone: The antigen is unknown.

The receptor was derived from a young man with glioma. The starting material was PBMCs, obtained from a glioma patient whose treatment included an IDH1 peptide vaccine. The genes are TRBV6-5 and TRBJ2-2, with TRBD2 as a possible D gene (6 bases). The CDR3 spells CASRDWGLNTGELFF. DNA of the CDR3: TGTGCCAGCCGGGACTGGGGATTGAACACCGGGGAGCTGTTTTTT.